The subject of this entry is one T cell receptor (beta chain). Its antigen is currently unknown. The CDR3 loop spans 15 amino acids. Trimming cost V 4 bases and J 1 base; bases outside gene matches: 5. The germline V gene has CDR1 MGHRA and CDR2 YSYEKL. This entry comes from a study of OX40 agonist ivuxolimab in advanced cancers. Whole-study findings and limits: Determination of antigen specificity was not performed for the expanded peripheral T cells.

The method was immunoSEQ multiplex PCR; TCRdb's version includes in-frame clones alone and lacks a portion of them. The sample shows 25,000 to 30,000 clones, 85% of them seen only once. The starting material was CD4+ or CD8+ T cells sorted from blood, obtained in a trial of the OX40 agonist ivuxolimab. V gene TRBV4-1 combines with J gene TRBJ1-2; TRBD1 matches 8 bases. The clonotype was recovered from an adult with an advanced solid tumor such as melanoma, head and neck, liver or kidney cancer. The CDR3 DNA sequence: TGCGCCAGCAGCCCTGGACAGGGACTTAACTATGGCTACACCTTC. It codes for CASSPGQGLNYGYTF.